The rows below give T cell receptor beta chains drawn from one sample of a study of T cells in Graves' hyperthyroidism and ophthalmopathy. TCRdb passed the multiplex PCR reads through MiXCR, listing each CDR3 protein once. In the table there are about 540,000 distinct CDR3 sequences, 40% to 55% of which are singletons. Input material: peripheral blood or thyroid tissue (not recorded which). The receptors shown here come from a woman between 18 and 29 years old with Graves' hyperthyroidism. CDR3s include the opening cysteine and the closing phenylalanine or tryptophan. D genes are given only for firm matches. Clone size is shown for a subset of rows, as once, few, many or a class of expanded clone.

TGTGCCAGCTCACCATCCCGGGCAGGATTTTCCTACGAGCAGTACTTC,CASSPSRAGFSYEQYF,TRBV6-2/TRBV6-3,TRBJ2-7,.,.
TGTGCCAGCAGCTTAGGGTACTCAACTAATGAAAAACTGTTTTTT,CASSLGYSTNEKLFF,TRBV7-9,TRBJ1-4,.,many
TGTGCCATCAGTGATCAGCGGGATCAGCCCCAGCATTTT,CAISDQRDQPQHF,TRBV10-3,TRBJ1-5,.,.
TGCGCCAGCAGCTTCGAGGGACTAGCGGGAGTTGAGACCCAGTACTTC,CASSFEGLAGVETQYF,TRBV5-1,TRBJ2-5,TRBD2,many
TGCGCCAGCAGCCAGGATGACAGGGTTATTGAAAAACTGTTTTTT,CASSQDDRVIEKLFF,TRBV4-3,TRBJ1-4,TRBD1,many
TGTGCCAGCAGCTTGGGGGGATCGGGCGAGCAGTACTTC,CASSLGGSGEQYF,TRBV5-4,TRBJ2-7,.,.
TGTGCCTGGGGCCCAGGGGAAGCTTTCTTT,CAWGPGEAFF,TRBV30,TRBJ1-1,.,many
TGCAGTGCTATCTGGACTAGCGGGAGCTACGAGCAGTACTTC,CSAIWTSGSYEQYF,TRBV20-1,TRBJ2-7,TRBD2,.
TGTGCCAGCAAGCTGACAGGGCAAGAGACCCAGTACTTC,CASKLTGQETQYF,TRBV27,TRBJ2-5,TRBD1,.
TGTGCCAGCAGCTTCCGGGGGCCCGGGGACACCATATATTTT,CASSFRGPGDTIYF,TRBV7-3,TRBJ1-3,.,few
TGCGCCAGCAGCCAAGAATCCGGGACAGGGGCTGGCACCTACGAGCAGTACTTC,CASSQESGTGAGTYEQYF,TRBV7-9,TRBJ2-7,TRBD1,.
TGCAGTGCTGCCACAGGCGGCAGGGTGTCCGGGGAGCTGTTTTTT,CSAATGGRVSGELFF,TRBV20-1,TRBJ2-2,.,.
TGCAGTGTGGGACAGCAATTTCAGCCCCAGCATTTT,CSVGQQFQPQHF,TRBV29-1,TRBJ1-5,TRBD1,.
TGTGCCAGCAGTTCTACCTCCTCAGAGCAGTACTTC,CASSSTSSEQYF,TRBV6-5,TRBJ2-7,.,many
TGTGCCAGTGCACAGGGCCCCGGGGCCAACGTCCTGACTTTC,CASAQGPGANVLTF,TRBV27,TRBJ2-6,.,.
TGTGCCATCTCCGGGACTAGCGTTACAGATACGCAGTATTTT,CAISGTSVTDTQYF,TRBV10-3,TRBJ2-3,TRBD2,few
TGTGCCAGCAGTCATGGGACAGGGATGGAGGCTTTCTTT,CASSHGTGMEAFF,TRBV27,TRBJ1-1,TRBD1,.
TGTGCCAGTAGTGCGGACAGAGGGGCTGGCCACACCTTC,CASSADRGAGHTF,TRBV19,TRBJ1-2,.,.
TGTGCCAGCAGCGGGGCGACAGAAGAGACCCAGTACTTC,CASSGATEETQYF,TRBV5-4,TRBJ2-5,.,.
TGTGCCAGCAGCCCGACCACAGGGATGGGGAAAAAGTTCTTC,CASSPTTGMGKKFF,TRBV7-3,TRBJ2-1,.,.
TGTGCCAGCAGCTTAGGCTACGGGGGTGTTGCAACTAATGAAGCTTTCTTT,CASSLGYGGVATNEAFF,TRBV7-8,TRBJ1-1,.,.
TGTGCCAGCAGCTCGACAGGGGGCGCGTACACCGGGGAGCTGTTTTTT,CASSSTGGAYTGELFF,TRBV5-8,TRBJ2-2,TRBD1,many
TGCAGTGCTAGCCTGGGGCTAGCGGGAGTTGAGCAGTACTTC,CSASLGLAGVEQYF,TRBV20-1,TRBJ2-7,TRBD2,.
TGTGCCAGCACCGGCAGGGGGAACTACGAGCAGTACTTC,CASTGRGNYEQYF,TRBV3-1,TRBJ2-7,TRBD1,.
TGTGCCAGCTGGGGGCAGGGGGGATCCCCCCTCCACTTT,CASWGQGGSPLHF,TRBV2,TRBJ1-6,TRBD1,.
TGCGCCAGCAGCTCCGGACTCGGGACAGAGCTCTATAATTCACCCCTCCACTTT,CASSSGLGTELYNSPLHF,TRBV4-1,TRBJ1-6,TRBD1,many
TGCGCCAGCAGCGAGTCCGGGACTAGCGTTGCAGATACGCAGTATTTT,CASSESGTSVADTQYF,TRBV4-1,TRBJ2-3,TRBD2,.
TGTGCTTTAGGTCTTTCCGGACTAGCACGTTACGAGCAGTACTTC,CALGLSGLARYEQYF,TRBV7-6,TRBJ2-7,TRBD2,once
TGCAGTGCTAGGGGGGACAGTACTTCACCCCTCCACTTT,CSARGDSTSPLHF,TRBV20-1,TRBJ1-6,TRBD1,many
TGTGCCAGCAAGGCAGGGACCAATCAGCCCCAGCATTTT,CASKAGTNQPQHF,TRBV6-5,TRBJ1-5,.,many
TGTGCTAGTGGTTCGCTGCCGGGGGCTAACTATGGCTACACCTTC,CASGSLPGANYGYTF,TRBV12-5,TRBJ1-2,.,many
TGTGCCGGCAGTTCCGATAGGCGGGAGACCCAGTACTTC,CAGSSDRRETQYF,TRBV12-5,TRBJ2-5,.,.
TGCAGCGTGGTACAGGGGCATAATGAAGCTTTCTTT,CSVVQGHNEAFF,TRBV29-1,TRBJ1-1,TRBD1,.
TGTGCCAGCAGCCCTCGACTAGCGGGAGTAAGTGAGCAGTTCTTC,CASSPRLAGVSEQFF,TRBV7-8,TRBJ2-1,TRBD2,few
TGTGCCTGGCGTCAGACAGGGTACCAAAACTATGGCTACACCTTC,CAWRQTGYQNYGYTF,TRBV30,TRBJ1-2,TRBD1,few
TGTGCCAGCAGTTTGGACCCACTGGCTTCACCCCTCCACTTT,CASSLDPLASPLHF,TRBV12-3/TRBV12-4,TRBJ1-6,.,many
TGTGCCAGCAGCAGCGGGAGTGACACCGGGGAGCTGTTTTTT,CASSSGSDTGELFF,TRBV6-4,TRBJ2-2,TRBD2,many
TGCGCCAGCAGCTTGGAAGCAGCTCAAGAGACCCAGTACTTC,CASSLEAAQETQYF,TRBV5-1,TRBJ2-5,.,many
TGCGCCAGCATGTTAGGGTCTCGGGAAAGAAGCGAAAAACTGTTTTTT,CASMLGSRERSEKLFF,TRBV5-1,TRBJ1-4,.,many
TGTGCCAGCAGCCCTGGGGGCCTTTCTGGGGCCAACGTCCTGACTTTC,CASSPGGLSGANVLTF,TRBV7-9,TRBJ2-6,.,many
TGTGCCAGCAGCCTGACTCGGGACAGCTACGAGCAGTACTTC,CASSLTRDSYEQYF,TRBV6-5,TRBJ2-7,TRBD1,many
TGTGCCAGCAGGGATGAAATTTTCCATGGCTACACCTTC,CASRDEIFHGYTF,TRBV27,TRBJ1-2,.,.
TGTGCCAGCAGCCCAGGGGGTGGCAGGTTCTTC,CASSPGGGRFF,TRBV7-6,TRBJ2-7,TRBD1,.
TGTGCCACCAGTGATTTGGGCAGGGGGCTTACAGATACGCAGTATTTT,CATSDLGRGLTDTQYF,TRBV24-1,TRBJ2-3,TRBD1,.
TGCAGTGCTGACCCGGGACAGGGCGGGATTGAATACGAGCAGTACTTC,CSADPGQGGIEYEQYF,TRBV20-1,TRBJ2-7,TRBD1,.
TGTGCCAGCAGCTCAGGGGGGACAGGGGGCCACGAGCAGTACTTC,CASSSGGTGGHEQYF,TRBV5-4,TRBJ2-7,TRBD1,.
TGTGCCAGCAGTTACGCGTACCGGGTGTACCAGCCCCAGCATTTT,CASSYAYRVYQPQHF,TRBV6-2/TRBV6-3,TRBJ1-5,.,many
TGTGCCAGCAGCCGGAGGAGTAGCGGGAGGGCCAGCACCGGGGAGCTGTTTTTT,CASSRRSSGRASTGELFF,TRBV7-2,TRBJ2-2,TRBD2,.
TGTGCCACCAGCATCACACCCCACACTGAAGCTTTCTTT,CATSITPHTEAFF,TRBV15,TRBJ1-1,.,.
TGTGCCAGCAGGCCGACAGGGAGGGGAGGGGAGACCCAGTACTTC,CASRPTGRGGETQYF,TRBV12-3/TRBV12-4,TRBJ2-5,.,many
TGTGCCAGCAGCTTTCCTCAGGTTTCCTACGAGCAGTACTTC,CASSFPQVSYEQYF,TRBV13,TRBJ2-7,.,many
TGCGCCAGCAGCTTGGCAGGGGTATCCGGCGAGCAGTACTTC,CASSLAGVSGEQYF,TRBV5-1,TRBJ2-7,.,.
TGTGCCAGCTCACCGAGACAGGGCACTGAAGCTTTCTTT,CASSPRQGTEAFF,TRBV18,TRBJ1-1,TRBD1,many
TGCAGCGTTGAAGGGACTAGCGGGGACGAGCAGTACTTC,CSVEGTSGDEQYF,TRBV29-1,TRBJ2-7,TRBD2,.
TGTGCCAGCAGCACGACGACTAGCGGGGCCACCTACGAGCAGTACTTC,CASSTTTSGATYEQYF,TRBV7-9,TRBJ2-7,TRBD2,many